This TCR beta chain stems from a study of cytomegalovirus exposure and HLA in healthy donors. Comments on this clone: The antigen is unknown.

Findings of the study overall: Some TCR beta chains (approximately 180 of them) were listed as cytomegalovirus-associated. Analysis performed later showed TCR beta chains linked to HLA being more clonally expanded than equally common others. Segments of the TCR beta V type were, in most cases, productive about 87% or about 30% of the time in an earlier analysis.

The CDR3 spans 13 residues. The germline V gene encodes CDR1 SGHNT and CDR2 YENEEA. Trimming cost V 0 bases and J 8 bases, with 7 bases left between them. The PCR employed 60 Vbeta primers together with 13 Jbeta primers. Repertoires were generated with immunoSEQ multiplex PCR, while TCRdb's copy carries only in-frame clones and drops some. The sample lists 160,000 or so clones; around three quarters were seen once. The clonotype originates from a woman in her thirties or forties in good health and CMV-seronegative. The chain links TRBV11-3 to TRBJ1-4; D possibly corresponds to TRBD1 (5 bases). The sequencing input was PBMCs. The CDR3 is CASSLEGHEKLFF. CDR3 nucleotide sequence: TGTGCCAGCAGCTTAGAGGGGCACGAAAAACTGTTTTTT.